Below are 8 T cell receptor beta chains sequenced from a single sample in a study of blood T cell repertoires in COVID-19. Clones were read by immunoSEQ multiplex PCR, and TCRdb kept only the in-frame ones, dropping some. The sample carries under 200,000 clones, approximately 92% recorded once. The source material was peripheral blood. These TCRs come from a man aged 50 to 60 with acute or convalescent COVID-19.

CDR3 nucleotide sequence: TGCGCCAGCAGCAGGCAGACAGGGGGCTACACTGAAGCTTTCTTT. Amino acid sequence: CASSRQTGGYTEAFF. This chain uses TRBV5-1 with TRBJ1-1, with 10 nucleotides matching TRBD1. CDR3 size: 15 residues. The V and J ends lost 4 bases and 3 bases, in that order; junction bases with no gene match: 6. Looked up from germline, CDR1 is SGHRS and CDR2 is YFSETQ.

This clone occurred once. The rearrangement uses TRBV6-5 and TRBJ2-3; 7 bases agree with TRBD2. V lost 8 bases, J lost 6 bases, and 14 bases stayed unmatched. There are 15 residues in the CDR3. Germline CDR1 MNHEY, CDR2 SVGAGI. The CDR3 nucleotides read TGTGCCAGCTCCACGGGCGGGAGATCGATGGATACGCAGTATTTT. Translation: CASSTGGRSMDTQYF.

The gene calls are TRBV6-5 and TRBJ1-4; 8 bases map to TRBD1. The CDR3 contains 15 residues. CDR1 and CDR2 from the germline V gene are MNHEY and SVGAGI. The V and J ends lost 7 bases and 11 bases, in that order; junction bases with no gene match: 15. As DNA, the CDR3 is TGTGCCAGCACCCTGCGGGGACAGGACCCTGGGAAACTGTTTTTT. Its translation: CASTLRGQDPGKLFF.

DNA of the CDR3: TGTGCCAGCAGTTCAGGGTTAGGTCAGCCCCAGCATTTT. It yields the protein CASSSGLGQPQHF. The V gene is TRBV12-3 or TRBV12-4, the J gene TRBJ1-5, with D perhaps matching TRBD1 (5 bases). Trimming took off 4 bases at V and 6 bases at J, with 10 bases between the two ends. The CDR3 runs 13 residues.

A single count supports this clone. The chain recombines TRBV10-3 with TRBJ2-3, with 7 positions matching TRBD1. The CDR3 is made up of 12 amino acids. Per germline, CDR1 ENHRY and CDR2 SYGVKD. The junction had 1 base not matched to a gene; V was cut back by 9 bases and J by 1 base. The CDR3: CAIRGRTDTQYF. CDR3 nucleotide sequence: TGTGCCATTAGGGGGCGCACAGATACGCAGTATTTT.

The chain employs TRBV27 and TRBJ1-5; tentative D call: TRBD1 (5 bases). Germline V CDR1 and CDR2: MNHEY, SMNVEV (reference sequence). Trimming shortened V by 1 base and J by 7 bases, and 8 bases separated the two germline ends. This CDR3 has 13 amino acids. The CDR3 loop is CASSLFGGQPQHF. The CDR3 DNA follows: TGTGCCAGCAGTTTATTCGGGGGGCAGCCCCAGCATTTT.

The CDR3 nucleotides read TGTGCCATCAGTGAGTCGGAGCGGGAGGGCCCTGAGCAGTTCTTC. As protein: CAISESEREGPEQFF. V usage is TRBV10-3 and J usage is TRBJ2-1; 10 nucleotides align to TRBD2. Germline-derived CDR1 and CDR2 are ENHRY and SYGVKD. With V trimmed by 0 bases and J by 9 bases, 5 bases remained unmatched. The CDR3 runs to 15 residues.

The chain has TRBV27 and TRBJ2-7; 11 bases agree with TRBD2. In germline, CDR1 is MNHEY, CDR2 SMNVEV (reference sequence). CDR3 length: 16 amino acids. Trimming cost V 5 bases and J 5 bases; bases outside gene matches: 11. The CDR3 region has the DNA TGTGCCAGCAGTAAGCTAGCGGGGGGAGGACTGCACGAGCAGTACGTC. Translation: CASSKLAGGGLHEQYV.